This T cell receptor (beta chain) was obtained from a study of cytomegalovirus exposure and HLA in healthy donors. Study results and caveats: Presence/absence analyses treated sequencing depth as roughly uniform across donors. CMV serostatus was the only immune exposure information that was available. According to reports, the classifier identified cytomegalovirus status with high specificity and sensitivity. Associated with cytomegalovirus, according to the listing, were around 160 TCR beta chains.

CDR1 is LGHNA and CDR2 is YNFKEQ in the germline V gene. The CDR3 length is 17 residues. J gave up 2 bases and V 0 bases, and 10 bases lay outside the gene matches. With 60 Vbeta and 13 Jbeta primers, the PCR was carried out. Generated by immunoSEQ multiplex PCR, the TCRdb table keeps only in-frame clones and is missing some. The sample data list about 55,000 clones. For this clone: The antigen remains undetermined.

The chain is built from TRBV4-2 and TRBJ2-7; TRBD2 agrees at 7 bases. Sequencing was carried out using PBMCs. This TCR came from a man in his fifties or sixties in good health and CMV-seropositive. CDR3 in amino acids: CASSQDLETSLAYEQYF. For the CDR3, the DNA is TGTGCCAGCAGCCAAGATCTCGAGACTAGCTTAGCCTACGAGCAGTACTTC.